This TCR beta chain was profiled in a study of cytomegalovirus exposure and HLA in healthy donors. Broader study findings: Later analysis associated a missense DCLRE1C variant with TCR beta V- and J-gene trimming.

60 Vbeta and 13 Jbeta primers were used in PCR. TCRdb's copy holds only in-frame clones and misses some; the assay was immunoSEQ multiplex PCR. The sample consists of 60,000 to 65,000 clones, around 87% of them appearing once. A note on this clone: The antigen is unknown.

V lost 0 bases to trimming and J lost 5 bases; unmatched junction nucleotides: 4. The CDR3 is made up of 14 amino acids. Germline V lookup: CDR1 MNHEY, CDR2 SVGAGI. Input material: PBMCs. The chain couples TRBV6-5 to TRBJ2-7; 7 bases fit TRBD1. This TCR was recovered from a man aged 18 to 35 in good health and CMV-seronegative. CDR3 nucleotides: TGTGCCAGCAGTTACTCGACAGGGATCCACGAGCAGTACTTC. Its translation: CASSYSTGIHEQYF.